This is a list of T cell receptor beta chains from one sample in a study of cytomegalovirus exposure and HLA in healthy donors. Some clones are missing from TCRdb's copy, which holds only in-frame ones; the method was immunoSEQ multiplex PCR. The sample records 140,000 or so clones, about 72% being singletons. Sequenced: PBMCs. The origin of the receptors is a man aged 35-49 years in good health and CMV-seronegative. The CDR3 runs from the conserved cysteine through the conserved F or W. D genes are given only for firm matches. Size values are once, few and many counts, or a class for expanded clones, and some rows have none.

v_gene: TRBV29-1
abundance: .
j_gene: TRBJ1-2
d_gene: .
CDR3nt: TGCAGCGTCTGGACGGCCGCGGGCTATGGCTACACCTTC
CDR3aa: CSVWTAAGYGYTF

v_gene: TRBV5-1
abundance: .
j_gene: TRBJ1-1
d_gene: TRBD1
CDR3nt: TGCGCCAGCGGGGGTGGGACAGGGGGGAACACTGAAGCTTTCTTT
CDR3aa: CASGGGTGGNTEAFF

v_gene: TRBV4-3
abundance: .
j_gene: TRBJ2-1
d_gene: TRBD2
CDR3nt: TGCGCCAGCAGCCAAATCTATAGCGGGAGCTCCTACAATGAGCAGTTCTTC
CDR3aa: CASSQIYSGSSYNEQFF

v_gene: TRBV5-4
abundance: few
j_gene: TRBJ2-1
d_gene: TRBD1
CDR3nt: TGTGCCAGCAGCCGGGACAGCTCCTACAATGAGCAGTTCTTC
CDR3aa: CASSRDSSYNEQFF

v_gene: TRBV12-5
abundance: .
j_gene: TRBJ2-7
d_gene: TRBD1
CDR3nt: TGTGCTAGTGGTTTGGTACTTTCACGACAGGGGGCCTACGAGCAGTACTTC
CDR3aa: CASGLVLSRQGAYEQYF

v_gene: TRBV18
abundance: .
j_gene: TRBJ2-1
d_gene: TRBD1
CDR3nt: TGTGCCAGCTCACTGACAGGGAATTCCTACAATGAGCAGTTCTTC
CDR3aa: CASSLTGNSYNEQFF

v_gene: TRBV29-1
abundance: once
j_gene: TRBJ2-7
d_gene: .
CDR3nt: TGCAGCGTTGGGACCAGGGGTGGGTCCTACGAGCAGTACTTC
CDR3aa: CSVGTRGGSYEQYF

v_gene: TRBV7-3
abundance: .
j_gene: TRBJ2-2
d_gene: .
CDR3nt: TGTGCCAGCAGCTCCTCAGGGGCCGGGGAGCTGTTTTTT
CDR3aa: CASSSSGAGELFF

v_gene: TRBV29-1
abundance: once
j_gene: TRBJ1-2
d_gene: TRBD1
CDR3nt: TGCAGCGTTGAACAGGGGGCGGCTGGCTACCCCTTC
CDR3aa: CSVEQGAAGYPF

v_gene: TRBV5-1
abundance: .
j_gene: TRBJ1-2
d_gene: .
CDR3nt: TGCGCCAGCAGCCCATCGGGGGGTAAGGGCTATGGCTACACCTTC
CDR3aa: CASSPSGGKGYGYTF

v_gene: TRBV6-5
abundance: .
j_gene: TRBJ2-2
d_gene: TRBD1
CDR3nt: TGTGCCAGCAGTTCATCGACAGGGCTGGACACCGGGGAGCTGTTTTTT
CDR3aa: CASSSSTGLDTGELFF

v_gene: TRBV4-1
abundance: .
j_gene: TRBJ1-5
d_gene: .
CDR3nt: TGCGCCAGCAGCCAAATTACAGGGAGTGTAAGTCAGCCCCAGCATTTT
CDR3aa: CASSQITGSVSQPQHF

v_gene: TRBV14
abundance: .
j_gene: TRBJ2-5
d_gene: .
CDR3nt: TGTGCCAGCAGCCAAGGAGTAGAGACCCAGTACTTC
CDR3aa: CASSQGVETQYF

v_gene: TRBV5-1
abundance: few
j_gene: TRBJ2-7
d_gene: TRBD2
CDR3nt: TGCGCCAGCAGCTTGGCGGGGGGCGAGCAGTACTTC
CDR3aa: CASSLAGGEQYF

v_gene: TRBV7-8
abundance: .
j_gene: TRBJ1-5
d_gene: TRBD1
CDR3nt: TGTGCCAGCAGCTTAGTGACAGGGGGCGCTGGCAAGCCCCAGCATTTT
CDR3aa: CASSLVTGGAGKPQHF

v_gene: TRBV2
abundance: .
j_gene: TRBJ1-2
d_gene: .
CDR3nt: TGTGCCAGCAATCTGCAGGCGGGAGCTAACTATGGCTACACCTTC
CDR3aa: CASNLQAGANYGYTF

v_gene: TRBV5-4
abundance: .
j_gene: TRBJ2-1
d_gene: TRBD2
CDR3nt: TGTGCCAGCAGCCAACAAACTAGCGGGAGGATTAATGAGCAGTTCTTC
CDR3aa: CASSQQTSGRINEQFF

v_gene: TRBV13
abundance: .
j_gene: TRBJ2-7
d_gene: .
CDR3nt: TGTGCCAGCAGCAAGGGACACCTAGACTACGGGCAGTACTTC
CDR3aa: CASSKGHLDYGQYF

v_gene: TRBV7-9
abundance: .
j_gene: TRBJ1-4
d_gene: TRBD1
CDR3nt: TGTGCCAGCAGCACATGGGACAGGGCTGGTGAAAAACTGTTTTTT
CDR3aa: CASSTWDRAGEKLFF

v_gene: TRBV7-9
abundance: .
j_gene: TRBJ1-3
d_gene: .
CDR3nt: TGTGCCAGCAGAAGGACTGATCTCTCTGGAAACACCATATATTTT
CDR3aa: CASRRTDLSGNTIYF

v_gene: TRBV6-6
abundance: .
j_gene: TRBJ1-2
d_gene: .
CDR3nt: TGTGCCAGCAGCCCGCCCAGGGTCTATGGCTACACCTTC
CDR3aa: CASSPPRVYGYTF

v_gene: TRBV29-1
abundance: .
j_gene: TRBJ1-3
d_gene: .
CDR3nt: TGCAGCGTTGTTGGGCACCTCTCTGGAAACACCATATATTTT
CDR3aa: CSVVGHLSGNTIYF

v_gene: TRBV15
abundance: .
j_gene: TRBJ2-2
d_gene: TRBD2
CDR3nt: TGTGCCACCAGCACGGGAGGGGAAACCGGGGAGCTGTTTTTT
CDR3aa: CATSTGGETGELFF

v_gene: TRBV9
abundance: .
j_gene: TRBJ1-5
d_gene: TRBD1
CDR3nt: TGTGCCAGCAGCGCCGACAGGGGCAATCAGCCCCAGCATTTT
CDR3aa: CASSADRGNQPQHF

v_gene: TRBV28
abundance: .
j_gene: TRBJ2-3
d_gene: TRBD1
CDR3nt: TGTGCCAGCAATCAGGGACAGTCGAAAATAGATACGCAGTATTTT
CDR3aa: CASNQGQSKIDTQYF

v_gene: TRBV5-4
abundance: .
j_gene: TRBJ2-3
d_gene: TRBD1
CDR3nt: TGTGCCAGCAGCCTGGACAGGAGCACAGATACGCAGTATTTT
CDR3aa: CASSLDRSTDTQYF

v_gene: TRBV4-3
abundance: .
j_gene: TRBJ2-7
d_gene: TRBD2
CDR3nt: TGCGCCAGCAGCTCATGGGGGGGAGGTGCCTACGAGCAGTACTTC
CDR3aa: CASSSWGGGAYEQYF

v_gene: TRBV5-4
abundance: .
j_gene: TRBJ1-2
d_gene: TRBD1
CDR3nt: TGTGCCAGCTCGCATCCGGGACAGGGGGCTCTCAACTATGGCTACACCTTC
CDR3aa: CASSHPGQGALNYGYTF

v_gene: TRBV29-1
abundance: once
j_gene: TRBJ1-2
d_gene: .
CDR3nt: TGCAGCGTTGTGAGGCAGCCCAACTATGGCTACACCTTC
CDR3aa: CSVVRQPNYGYTF

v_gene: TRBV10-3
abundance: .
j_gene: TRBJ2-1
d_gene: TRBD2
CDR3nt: TGTGCCATCAGTGGTAGCGGGGGGCCCTCCTACAATGAGCAGTTCTTC
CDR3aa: CAISGSGGPSYNEQFF

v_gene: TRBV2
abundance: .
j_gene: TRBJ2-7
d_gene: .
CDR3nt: TGTGCCAGCAGTGCCTTATCCCCCGGAGGAGACGAGCAGTACTTC
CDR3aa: CASSALSPGGDEQYF

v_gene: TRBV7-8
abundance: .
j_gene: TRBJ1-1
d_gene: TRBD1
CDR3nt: TGTGCCAGCAGCCCGGACAGGCCTCGTATAAACACTGAAGCTTTCTTT
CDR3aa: CASSPDRPRINTEAFF

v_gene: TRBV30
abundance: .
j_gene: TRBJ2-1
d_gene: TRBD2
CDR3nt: TGTGCCTGGAGTGTAGGACTAGCGGGAAATGAGCAGTTCTTC
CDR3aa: CAWSVGLAGNEQFF

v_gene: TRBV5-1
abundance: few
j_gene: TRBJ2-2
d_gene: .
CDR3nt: TGCGCCAGCAGGGGGAATCCTAGCTCCGGGGAGCTGTTTTTT
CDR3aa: CASRGNPSSGELFF

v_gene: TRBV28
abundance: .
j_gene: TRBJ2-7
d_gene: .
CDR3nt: TGTGCCAGCCTGGGGGGACTGGACGAGCAGTACTTC
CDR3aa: CASLGGLDEQYF

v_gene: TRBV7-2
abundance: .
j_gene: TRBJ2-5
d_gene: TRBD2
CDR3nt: TGTGCCAGCAGCCCTAGCGGGGCCGGAGAGACCCAGTACTTC
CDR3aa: CASSPSGAGETQYF

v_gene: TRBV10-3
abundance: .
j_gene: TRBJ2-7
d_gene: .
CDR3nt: TGTGCCATCAGTGAGTCGGCCAGACACACCTACGAGCAGTACTTC
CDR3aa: CAISESARHTYEQYF

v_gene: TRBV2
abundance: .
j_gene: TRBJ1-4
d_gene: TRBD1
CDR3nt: TGTGCCAGCAGTGAGGGACAGGGGGCTGGTGAAAAACTGTTTTTT
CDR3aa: CASSEGQGAGEKLFF

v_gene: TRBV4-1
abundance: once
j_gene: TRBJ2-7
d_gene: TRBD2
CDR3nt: TGCGCCAGCAGCCCCCATGGGCTAGCGGGATCCTCCTACGAGCAGTACTTC
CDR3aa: CASSPHGLAGSSYEQYF

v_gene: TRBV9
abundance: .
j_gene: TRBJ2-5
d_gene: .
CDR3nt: TGTGCCAGCAGCGTTGGGCTAGCGCAACAAGAGACCCAGTACTTC
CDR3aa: CASSVGLAQQETQYF

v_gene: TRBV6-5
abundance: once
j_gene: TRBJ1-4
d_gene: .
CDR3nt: TGTGCCAGCAGTTACTCGACTGGGGGAGGTGAAAAACTGTTTTTT
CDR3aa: CASSYSTGGGEKLFF

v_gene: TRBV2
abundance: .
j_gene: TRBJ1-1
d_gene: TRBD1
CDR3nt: TGTGCCAGGTCTGGGGCAGGGGGTATGAACACTGAAGCTTTCTTT
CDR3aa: CARSGAGGMNTEAFF

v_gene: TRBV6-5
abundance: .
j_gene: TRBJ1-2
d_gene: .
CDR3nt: TGTGCCAGCAGTTACGGGGGGGGACATGGCTACACCTTC
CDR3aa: CASSYGGGHGYTF

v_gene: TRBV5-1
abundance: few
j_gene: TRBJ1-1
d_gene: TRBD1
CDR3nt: TGCGCCAGCAGCGTGGAGGACAGGGGCACTGAAGCTTTCTTT
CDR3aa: CASSVEDRGTEAFF

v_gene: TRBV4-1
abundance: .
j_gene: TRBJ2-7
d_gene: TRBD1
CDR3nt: TGCGCCAGCAGCCAAGAAAGAGTCAGGGGGTCACGGGAGCAGTACTTC
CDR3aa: CASSQERVRGSREQYF

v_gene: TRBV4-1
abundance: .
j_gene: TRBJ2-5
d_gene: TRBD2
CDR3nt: TGCGCCAGCAGCCAACAAAAGTCCCCATTCGGGAGGGGCGAGACCCAGTACTTC
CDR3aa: CASSQQKSPFGRGETQYF

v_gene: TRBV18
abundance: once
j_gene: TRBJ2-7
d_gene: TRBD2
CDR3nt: TGTGCCAGCTCGCCGGGACTAGCTATCGACGAGCAGTACTTC
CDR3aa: CASSPGLAIDEQYF

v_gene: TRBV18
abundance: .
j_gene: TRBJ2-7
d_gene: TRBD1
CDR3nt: TGTGCCAGCTCCGGGACAGGGGCCCCATACGAGCAGTACTTC
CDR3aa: CASSGTGAPYEQYF

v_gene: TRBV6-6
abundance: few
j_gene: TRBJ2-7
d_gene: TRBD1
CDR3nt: TGTGCCAGCAGTTCCATGGACAGGGGAGGCTCCTACGAGCAGTACTTC
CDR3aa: CASSSMDRGGSYEQYF

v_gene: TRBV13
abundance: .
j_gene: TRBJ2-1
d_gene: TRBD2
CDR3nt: TGTGCCAGCAGCCAGTCTGCTAGCGGCTACAATGAGCAGTTCTTC
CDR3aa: CASSQSASGYNEQFF

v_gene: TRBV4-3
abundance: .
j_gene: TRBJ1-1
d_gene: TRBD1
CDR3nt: TGCGCCAGCAGCCAGGGACAGGGGAGAAACACTGAAGCTTTCTTT
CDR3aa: CASSQGQGRNTEAFF

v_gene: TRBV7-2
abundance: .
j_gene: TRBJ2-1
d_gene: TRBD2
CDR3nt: TGTGCCAGCAGCTCGGGACTAGCGGGAGTATGGGATGAGCAGTTCTTC
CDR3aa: CASSSGLAGVWDEQFF

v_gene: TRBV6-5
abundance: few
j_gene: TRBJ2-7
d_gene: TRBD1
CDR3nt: TGTGCCAGCAGTTCGGCCGGGACAGGGGCGTACGAGCAGTACTTC
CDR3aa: CASSSAGTGAYEQYF

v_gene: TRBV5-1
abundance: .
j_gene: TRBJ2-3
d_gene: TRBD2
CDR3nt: TGCGCCAGCAGCTTGGCCCTAGCGGGGGATACGCAGTATTTT
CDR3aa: CASSLALAGDTQYF

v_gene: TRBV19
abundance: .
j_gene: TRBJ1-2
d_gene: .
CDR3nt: TGTGCCAGTAGTATCCCCGCTCAGGGGCTCTATGGCTACACCTTC
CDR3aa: CASSIPAQGLYGYTF

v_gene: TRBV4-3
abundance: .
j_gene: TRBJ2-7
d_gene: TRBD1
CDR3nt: TGCGCCAGCAGCCAACGACAGGGCCCTAACTACGAGCAGTACTTC
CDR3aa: CASSQRQGPNYEQYF

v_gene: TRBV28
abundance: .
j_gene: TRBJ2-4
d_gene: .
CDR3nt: TGTGCCAGCAGTTTAAAGAAGTCAGGGGATGCTCGAACCAAAAACATTCAGTACTTC
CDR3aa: CASSLKKSGDARTKNIQYF

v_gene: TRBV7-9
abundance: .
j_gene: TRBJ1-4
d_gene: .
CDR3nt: TGTGCCAGCAGCTTAACGAATACACCACAGGGAAAACTGTTTTTT
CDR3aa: CASSLTNTPQGKLFF

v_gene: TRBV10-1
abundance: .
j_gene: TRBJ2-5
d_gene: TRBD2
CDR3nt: TGCGCCAGCAGTGAGTCGTTAGCGGGAGGGCCGGAGACCCAGTACTTC
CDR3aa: CASSESLAGGPETQYF